The 10 T cell receptor beta chains in this list originate from one sample, sequenced in a study of T cell responses to AZD1222 COVID-19 vaccine. The repertoire was sequenced with immunoSEQ multiplex PCR; TCRdb's copy has only in-frame clones and lacks some. The sample has tens of thousands of clones, around 73% seen once; the top ten hold roughly 21%. The sample here was peripheral blood, taken on day 0 of AZD1222 vaccination. Source of these receptors: an adult in good health.

V is TRBV6-5 and J is TRBJ2-7; 7 bases align to TRBD1. The CDR3 consists of 14 residues. CDR1 and CDR2 (germline): MNHEY, SVGAGI. The V segment lost 5 bases and the J segment 6 bases; nucleotides outside the gene matches: 10. CDR3 residues: CASSKDRRAGEQYF. The CDR3 DNA is TGTGCCAGCAGTAAGGACAGGCGAGCAGGCGAGCAGTACTTC.

This clone was detected once. The chain carries TRBV5-1 and TRBJ1-3; 8 bases align to TRBD1. The V gene end was trimmed by 0 bases and the J gene end by 0 bases; junction bases not matched to a gene: 8. Germline V gene sequence: CDR1 SGHRS, CDR2 YFSETQ. This CDR3 region has 18 residues. The DNA of the CDR3 is TGCGCCAGCAGCTTGGGGGACAGGTCCACCTTCTCTGGAAACACCATATATTTT. Translated: CASSLGDRSTFSGNTIYF. Filled out from reference TRBV5-1 and TRBJ1-3, the complete variable domain reads KAGVTQTPRYLIKTRGQQVTLSCSPISGHRSVSWYQQTPGQGLQFLFEYFSETQRNKGNFPGRFSGRQFSNSRSEMNVSTLELGDSALYLCASSLGDRSTFSGNTIYFGEGSWLTVV.

This CDR3 is CASSWGGGNTEAFF. CDR3 DNA: TGTGCCAGCTCGTGGGGGGGCGGGAACACTGAAGCTTTCTTT. The chain employs TRBV27 and TRBJ1-1, with D maybe TRBD1 (6 bases). The CDR3 runs 14 residues. V lost 8 bases to trimming and J lost 1 base, with 14 bases between them. Germline lookup yields CDR1 MNHEY and CDR2 SMNVEV (reference sequence).

The J gene is TRBJ1-5, the V gene TRBV28; D gene uncertain. CDR3 length: 15 amino acids. Looked up from germline, CDR1 is MDHEN and CDR2 is SYDVKM. The V gene lost 4 bases and the J gene lost 8 bases, with 18 bases spanning the gap. The CDR3 loop reads CASSSGGSRKKPQHF. CDR3 DNA sequence: TGTGCCAGCAGTTCGGGAGGTAGTCGTAAAAAGCCCCAGCATTTT.

The chain is built from TRBV6-6 and TRBJ1-3, with a weak D call TRBD1 (6 bases). The CDR3 length is 16 residues. Trimming removed 10 bases from V and 7 bases from J, with 26 bases in between. Germline lookup yields CDR1 MNHNY and CDR2 SVGAGI (reference sequence). The CDR3 is CATTNLQGVGGNTIYF. In nucleotides, the CDR3 is TGTGCCACCACCAACCTACAGGGAGTGGGTGGGAACACCATATATTTT.

The rearrangement joins TRBV14 to TRBJ2-7; unclear D gene. CDR1 is SGHDN and CDR2 is FVKESK in the germline V gene. The V gene lost 2 bases and the J gene lost 1 base, with 18 bases spanning the gap. The CDR3 is made up of 17 amino acids. The CDR3, as DNA: TGTGCCAGCAGCCAAATTGGGAATTCTCGGTCGTCCTACGAGCAGTACTTC. Its translation is CASSQIGNSRSSYEQYF.

The V call is TRBV30, the J call TRBJ1-3; 7 positions agree with TRBD1. Germline-derived CDR1 and CDR2 are GTSNPN and SVGIG (reference sequence). After removal of 5 bases from V and 0 bases from J, the junction contained 7 bases not matched to a gene. The CDR3 runs 15 residues. CDR3 residues: CAWAQGGHSGNTIYF. CDR3 nucleotide sequence: TGTGCCTGGGCCCAGGGGGGCCACTCTGGAAACACCATATATTTT.

The chain carries TRBV6-5 and TRBJ2-5; D unclear. V lost 1 base, J lost 2 bases, and 11 bases lay in between. Germline CDR1 MNHEY, CDR2 SVGAGI. The CDR3 extends over 15 amino acids. The CDR3 nucleotides read TGTGCCAGCAGTTACTTTGGCGGACGGCAAGAGACCCAGTACTTC. It codes for CASSYFGGRQETQYF.

The V gene is TRBV6-5, the J gene TRBJ1-1; tentatively, D is TRBD1 (6 bases). CDR1 and CDR2 from the germline V gene are MNHEY and SVGAGI. Trimming shortened V by 6 bases and J by 1 base, and 9 bases separated the two germline ends. The CDR3 is 13 amino acids. CDR3 DNA: TGTGCCAGCAGATTACAGGGGAACACTGAAGCTTTCTTT. The encoded protein is CASRLQGNTEAFF.

This clone has at least ten counts. The rearrangement joins TRBV24-1 to TRBJ2-2, with TRBD1 as a possible D gene (6 bases). CDR1 is KGHDR and CDR2 is SFDVKD in the germline V gene. With 1 base removed from V and 6 bases from J, the gap between germline ends came to 11 bases. This CDR3 spans 15 amino acids. CDR3 in DNA: TGTGCCACCAGTGATTTTGGCAGGGGACCCGGGGAGCTGTTTTTT. This codes for CATSDFGRGPGELFF.